These T cell receptor beta chains were read from a single sample in a study of CD8+CD57+ T cells in acquired aplastic anemia. TCRdb independently ran MiXCR on the reads; one entry per CDR3 protein. The sample contains just over 450,000 distinct CDR3 sequences, over 25% of which appear only once. The specimen sequenced was sorted CD4+, CD8+, or CD8+CD57+ T cells (not recorded which) from PBMCs. These receptors were obtained from a human donor with aplastic anemia. Each CDR3 is given with its conserved first and last residue. A D gene is named only where the DNA matches it firmly. The size entry is marked missing in some rows and otherwise reads once, few, many or a size class.

CDR3	DNA	V	J	size	D
CASSLRMAYTEAFF	TGTGCCAGCAGCTTGAGAATGGCTTACACTGAAGCTTTCTTT	TRBV5-8	TRBJ1-1	few	.
CSARDLRGQASRYEQYF	TGCAGTGCTAGAGATCTAAGGGGACAGGCCTCCCGCTACGAGCAGTACTTC	TRBV20-1	TRBJ2-7	.	TRBD1
CSAAGTPNQPQHF	TGCAGTGCCGCCGGGACACCTAATCAGCCCCAGCATTTT	TRBV20-1	TRBJ1-5	many	.
CASSLYPEAFF	TGTGCCAGCAGCTTATACCCTGAAGCTTTCTTT	TRBV7-2	TRBJ1-1	.	.
CATSDPYETQYF	TGTGCCACCAGTGATCCCTACGAGACCCAGTACTTC	TRBV24-1	TRBJ2-5	many	.
CSASIMGSLVELFF	TGCAGTGCCTCCATCATGGGGAGTTTAGTGGAGCTGTTTTTT	TRBV20-1	TRBJ2-2	.	.
CASSIGLGRETQYF	TGTGCCAGTAGTATAGGACTCGGGCGGGAGACCCAGTACTTC	TRBV19	TRBJ2-5	many	.
CSAGKGNQPQHF	TGCAGTGCGGGGAAGGGCAATCAGCCCCAGCATTTT	TRBV29-1	TRBJ1-5	.	.
CATSTYLGTGNDEQFF	TGTGCCACCAGCACGTATTTGGGGACAGGGAATGATGAGCAGTTCTTC	TRBV15	TRBJ2-1	few	TRBD1
CASGAFKGTDTQYF	TGTGCCAGCGGCGCTTTCAAGGGCACAGATACGCAGTATTTT	TRBV5-8	TRBJ2-3	.	.
CASNTGNQPQHF	TGTGCCAGTAATACAGGCAATCAGCCCCAGCATTTT	TRBV19	TRBJ1-5	many	.
CASSQADRGFYEQYF	TGCGCCAGCAGCCAAGCTGACAGGGGGTTCTACGAGCAGTACTTC	TRBV4-3	TRBJ2-7	many	TRBD1
CASSATGTGAAEAFF	TGTGCCAGCAGCGCGACCGGGACAGGAGCGGCTGAAGCTTTCTTT	TRBV2	TRBJ1-1	many	TRBD1
CASSQALRRDEKLFF	TGTGCCAGCAGCCAAGCCCTGAGGAGGGATGAAAAACTGTTTTTT	TRBV14	TRBJ1-4	.	.
CASRQGWDQPQHF	TGTGCCAGCAGACAGGGGTGGGATCAGCCCCAGCATTTT	TRBV10-3	TRBJ1-5	.	TRBD1
CASSLYSGFTYEQYF	TGTGCCAGCAGTCTCTATTCGGGATTCACCTACGAGCAGTACTTC	TRBV14	TRBJ2-7	many	.
CASSFPGARETQYF	TGTGCCAGCAGCTTCCCAGGGGCGAGGGAGACCCAGTACTTC	TRBV7-9	TRBJ2-5	few	.
CASSLARAATQRNTIYF	TGTGCCAGCAGCTTGGCTAGGGCGGCGACCCAGAGAAACACCATATATTTT	TRBV7-2	TRBJ1-3	.	.
CASTWGGGQETQYF	TGTGCCAGCACATGGGGCGGGGGCCAAGAGACCCAGTACTTC	TRBV7-2	TRBJ2-5	.	TRBD2
CASSLVGNSPYRSSYGQYF	TGTGCCAGCAGCTTAGTGGGCAATAGTCCGTACCGGAGCTCCTACGGGCAGTACTTC	TRBV11-2	TRBJ2-7	.	.
CASSLASSNYGYTF	TGTGCCAGCAGCTTAGCCTCAAGCAACTATGGCTACACCTTC	TRBV7-9	TRBJ1-2	many	.
CASSQRGEGTGNGNTIYF	TGTGCCAGCAGCCAGAGGGGGGAGGGCACGGGGAATGGAAACACCATATATTTT	TRBV25-1	TRBJ1-3	few	.
CSASLAGVEETQYF	TGCAGTGCTAGCTTAGCGGGGGTGGAGGAGACCCAGTACTTC	TRBV20-1	TRBJ2-5	few	TRBD2
CSASPSGGARETQYF	TGCAGTGCTAGCCCTAGCGGGGGCGCAAGAGAAACCCAGTACTTC	TRBV20-1	TRBJ2-5	.	TRBD2
CASRDGAFGANVLTF	TGTGCCAGTAGGGACGGTGCCTTTGGGGCCAACGTCCTGACTTTC	TRBV19	TRBJ2-6	.	.
CASSEAVTGYNSLLHF	TGTGCCAGCAGTGAAGCAGTTACAGGGTACAATTCACTCCTCCACTTT	TRBV6-1	TRBJ1-6	once	.
CSAREGGQETQYF	TGCAGTGCTAGAGAGGGGGGTCAAGAGACCCAGTACTTC	TRBV20-1	TRBJ2-5	few	.
CASSFEGSNQPQHF	TGTGCCAGCAGTTTTGAGGGCAGCAATCAGCCCCAGCATTTT	TRBV27	TRBJ1-5	.	.
CASSVYLDGYTF	TGTGCCAGCAGCGTTTATCTGGACGGCTACACCTTC	TRBV27	TRBJ1-2	few	.
CASTLRGGWGLNEKLFF	TGTGCCAGTACCTTACGCGGGGGATGGGGCCTTAATGAAAAACTGTTTTTT	TRBV19	TRBJ1-4	.	.
CASSIGLAGSF	TGTGCCAGCAGCATAGGACTAGCGGGAAGTTTT	TRBV12-3/TRBV12-4	TRBJ2-2	.	TRBD2
CASGEAALGNSPLHF	TGTGCCAGCGGAGAGGCAGCTCTAGGTAATTCACCCCTCCACTTT	TRBV12-3/TRBV12-4	TRBJ1-6	many	.
CASRRSGGYEQYF	TGTGCCAGCAGGAGGTCTGGAGGCTACGAGCAGTACTTC	TRBV2	TRBJ2-7	many	.
CAGSAAAYEQYF	TGTGCCGGAAGTGCGGCAGCCTACGAGCAGTACTTC	TRBV2	TRBJ2-7	many	.
CSAHNRDGSYEQYF	TGCAGTGCGCATAATCGGGACGGCTCCTACGAGCAGTACTTC	TRBV20-1	TRBJ2-7	.	.
CASSLLSGANVLTF	TGTGCCAGCAGCCTCCTCTCTGGGGCCAACGTCCTGACTTTC	TRBV6-1	TRBJ2-6	many	.
CASTPLWLAGGDEQFF	TGTGCCAGCACCCCACTCTGGCTAGCGGGAGGCGATGAGCAGTTCTTC	TRBV6-1	TRBJ2-1	.	TRBD2
CASSPGLAENTGELFF	TGTGCCAGCAGCCCAGGACTAGCGGAAAACACCGGGGAGCTGTTTTTT	TRBV7-3	TRBJ2-2	.	TRBD2
CASGGVGSYNSPLHF	TGTGCCAGCGGTGGTGTAGGCTCCTATAATTCACCCCTCCACTTT	TRBV2	TRBJ1-6	many	.
CAWSANIGNTEAFF	TGTGCCTGGAGTGCTAACATCGGGAACACTGAAGCTTTCTTT	TRBV30	TRBJ1-1	.	.
CASSARDRLPGANVLTF	TGTGCCAGCAGCGCAAGGGACAGGTTGCCTGGGGCCAACGTCCTGACTTTC	TRBV9	TRBJ2-6	.	TRBD1
CASSFSSGGIETQYF	TGTGCCAGCAGTTTCTCTAGCGGGGGGATAGAGACCCAGTACTTC	TRBV12-3/TRBV12-4	TRBJ2-5	.	TRBD2
CSIGTAGTNEKLFF	TGCAGCATCGGGACAGCGGGGACTAATGAAAAACTGTTTTTT	TRBV29-1	TRBJ1-4	many	TRBD1
CASSEEGSTDTQYF	TGTGCCAGCAGTGAAGAGGGCAGCACAGATACGCAGTATTTT	TRBV25-1	TRBJ2-3	many	.
CASSQGEKAFF	TGCGCCAGCAGCCAGGGGGAGAAAGCTTTCTTT	TRBV5-1	TRBJ1-1	many	TRBD1
CASRVGGANTGELFF	TGTGCTAGCCGCGTTGGGGGGGCAAACACCGGGGAGCTGTTTTTT	TRBV7-7	TRBJ2-2	.	.
CASSPAGRINEKLFF	TGCGCCAGCAGCCCAGCGGGTCGGATTAATGAAAAACTGTTTTTT	TRBV5-1	TRBJ1-4	few	.
CASSKDRGRNTIYF	TGTGCCAGCAGCAAAGACAGGGGGAGAAACACCATATATTTT	TRBV12-3/TRBV12-4	TRBJ1-3	.	TRBD1
CSARGPRQNTEAFF	TGCAGTGCTAGGGGGCCTCGGCAGAACACTGAAGCTTTCTTT	TRBV20-1	TRBJ1-1	.	.
CASSHDRGRGNSPLHF	TGTGCCAGCAGTCACGACAGGGGGCGAGGTAATTCACCCCTCCACTTT	TRBV6-5	TRBJ1-6	.	TRBD1
CSVRVSGNTIYF	TGCAGCGTCCGAGTCTCTGGAAACACCATATATTTT	TRBV29-1	TRBJ1-3	many	.
CATSRGSYEQYF	TGTGCCACCAGCAGAGGGTCCTACGAGCAGTACTTC	TRBV15	TRBJ2-7	many	.
CASSSTGDHEQYF	TGTGCCAGCAGTTCGACAGGCGATCACGAGCAGTACTTC	TRBV2	TRBJ2-7	many	.
CSARTPPLAMNEQFF	TGCAGTGCTAGAACCCCTCCACTAGCTATGAATGAGCAGTTCTTC	TRBV20-1	TRBJ2-1	.	.